The clone carrying this T cell receptor (beta chain) showed up just once. Its antigen is not identified. There are 17 residues in the CDR3. From germline, CDR1 is DFQATT and CDR2 SNEGSKA (reference sequence). V lost 6 bases, J lost 4 bases, and 17 bases stayed unmatched. The record originates from a study of identical twins. TCRdb ran MiXCR on the 5' RACE reads and lists one entry per CDR3 protein. This table has 450,000 or so distinct CDR3 sequences, 20% to 25% appearing once. Findings of the study overall: With abundant cord blood beta clonotypes, insertions were fewer; memory repertoires showed no such pattern. Zero-insertion analyses were open to partial confounding by invariant MAIT and iNKT cells.

The same data also went into a second study, on T cells expressing NK-cell markers. That work states: All TCR beta repertoires analysed originated from sorted CD3+CD56+NKG2C+, CD3+CD56+NKG2C- and CD3+CD56-NKG2C+ T cells. HCMV seropositivity marked most of the eight sequenced donors; one was seronegative.

This clonotype was obtained from a woman under 30 in good health. The V and J genes are TRBV20-1 and TRBJ2-3; 9 bases align to TRBD2. Sequenced sample: CD4+ T cells sorted from blood. Here the CDR3 reads CSAIEHGLANRADTQYF. The CDR3 bases are TGCAGTGCCATCGAACACGGACTAGCGAATAGGGCAGATACGCAGTATTTT.